Sequencing of this T cell receptor (beta chain) was carried out in a study of shared clonotypes between healthy human individuals. General observations from the study: Sharing across a few donors was seen in 4% to 6.5% of naive CD4 clonotypes. Only blood samples were collected, and tissue repertoires likely differ.

Worth noting for this clone: No antigen is known for it.

Genomic DNA from each subset was divided evenly over several immunoSEQ plates. Assay used: immunoSEQ multiplex PCR; TCRdb lists only in-frame clones, some missing. The sample yields about 1.1 million clones, 70% to 80% seen once. This CDR3 region has 13 residues. V lost 3 bases to trimming and J lost 4 bases, with 7 bases between them. Germline V CDR1 and CDR2: LGHNA, YSLEER. A CD45RA+ naive subset and a CD45RA-negative memory subset were split from CD4+ cells. This TCR derives from a man younger than 35 in good health. Some clones in this sample may be carry-over from other donors' samples. This chain joins TRBV4-3 and TRBJ1-5; D is unresolved. The sequencing sample was made of memory CD4+ T cells from PBMCs. The subset denotes: CD45RA-negative fraction. CDR3 DNA sequence: TGCGCCAGCAGCCAGGGAGGGAATCAGCCCCAGCATTTT. Translated, it gives CASSQGGNQPQHF.